These 26 T cell receptor beta chains were all obtained from the same sample, sequenced in a study of shared clonotypes between healthy human individuals. Terminally differentiated effector memory CD45RA+ cells were excluded from the naive CD8 cells, which were CD45RO-negative and positively selected for CCR7. Method: immunoSEQ multiplex PCR; TCRdb's copy keeps in-frame clones and lacks some. The repertoire holds around 560,000 clones, with 90% to 95% as singletons. What was sequenced was naive CD8+ T cells sorted from blood. Receptor source: a woman between 25 and 40 years old in good health.

This sequence joins TRBV7-7 and TRBJ1-4; D is undetermined. The CDR3 totals 13 residues. Trimming stripped 6 bases from V and 7 bases from J, with 12 bases between. CDR1 is SSHAT, CDR2 FNYEAQ, per germline (reference sequence). The CDR3, as DNA: TGTGCCAGCAGGATCCGTACGGGTGAAAAACTGTTTTTT. Its translation: CASRIRTGEKLFF. Full variable domain (outside the CDR3, taken from reference TRBV7-7 and TRBJ1-4): GAGVSQSPRYKVTKRGQDVTLRCDPISSHATLYWYQQALGQGPEFLTYFNYEAQPDKSGLPSDRFSAERPEGSISTLTIQRTEQRDSAMYRCASRIRTGEKLFFGSGTQLSVL.

The V gene is TRBV13, the J gene TRBJ2-7; 7 nucleotides agree with TRBD1. This CDR3 spans 16 amino acids. Germline CDR1 reads PRHDT; CDR2 reads FYEKMQ (reference sequence). V lost 1 base to trimming and J lost 3 bases; unmatched junction nucleotides: 9. Written as DNA, the CDR3 is TGTGCCAGCAGCTTAGCCTCCGGGACAGCCTTCTACGAGCAGTACTTC. This codes for CASSLASGTAFYEQYF. The whole variable domain, filled in from reference TRBV13 and TRBJ2-7, reads AAGVIQSPRHLIKEKRETATLKCYPIPRHDTVYWYQQGPGQDPQFLISFYEKMQSDKGSIPDRFSAQQFSDYHSELNMSSLELGDSALYFCASSLASGTAFYEQYFGPGTRLTVT.

V is TRBV5-4 and J is TRBJ1-3, with a tentative D call TRBD1 (6 bases). Trimming cost V 0 bases and J 4 bases, with 14 bases left between them. The CDR3 totals 16 residues. The germline V gene has CDR1 SGHNT and CDR2 YYREEE (reference sequence). The CDR3 region is CASSLDTGLGGNTIYF. Here the CDR3 DNA reads TGTGCCAGCAGCTTGGACACAGGGCTGGGGGGAAACACCATATATTTT.

The V call is TRBV7-9, the J call TRBJ2-7; TRBD1 aligns across 8 bases. V lost 3 bases to trimming and J lost 2 bases; unmatched junction nucleotides: 3. CDR3 length: 14 amino acids. Per germline, CDR1 SEHNR and CDR2 FQNEAQ (reference sequence). DNA for the CDR3: TGTGCCAGCAGCTTGACAGGGGCCCCCTACGAGCAGTACTTC. Translated, it gives CASSLTGAPYEQYF.

The chain employs TRBV6-5 and TRBJ1-2, with a weak D call TRBD1 (5 bases). This CDR3 is built from 14 residues. Looked up from germline, CDR1 is MNHEY and CDR2 is SVGAGI. V was trimmed by 5 bases and J by 8 bases, leaving 18 bases between them. The CDR3, as DNA: TGTGCCAGCAGTAACTACAGGTCCCGTGAGGGCTACACCTTC. Translated: CASSNYRSREGYTF.

V is TRBV2 and J is TRBJ2-5; 7 bases map to TRBD1. The DNA matches TRBJ2-7 better at its end, which makes the J call doubtful. The CDR3 covers 14 residues. Germline V gene sequence: CDR1 SNHLY, CDR2 FYNNEI. The CDR3: CASSERGHSYEQYF. The CDR3 DNA reads TGTGCCAGCAGTGAAAGGGGGCATTCCTACGAGCAGTACTTC.

Comments on this clone: A read error may produce the germline difference seen at one junction end. The gene calls are TRBV7-2 and TRBJ2-7; D unresolved. Germline-derived CDR1 and CDR2 are SGHTA and FQGNSA. The CDR3 runs to 14 residues. The CDR3 reads CASSLEAGLYAQYF. CDR3 sequence (DNA): TGTGCCAGCAGCTTAGAGGCAGGCTTGTACGCGCAGTACTTC. Complete variable domain (other parts from reference TRBV7-2 and TRBJ2-7): GAGVSQSPSNKVTEKGKDVELRCDPISGHTALYWYRQSLGQGLEFLIYFQGNSAPDKSGLPSDRFSAERTGGSVSTLTIQRTQQEDSAVYLCASSLEAGLYAQYFGPGTRLTVT.

The chain couples TRBV4-1 to TRBJ2-3, with D tentatively TRBD2 (5 bases). CDR3 length: 13 amino acids. CDR1 MGHRA and CDR2 YSYEKL come from the germline V gene. The V end was cut by 5 bases, the J end by 5 bases, with 11 bases between. CDR3 coding DNA: TGCGCCAGCAGCTACACGGGAAGAGATACGCAGTATTTT. Translation: CASSYTGRDTQYF.

The J gene is TRBJ1-1, the V gene TRBV6-1; D possibly corresponds to TRBD1 (6 bases). The germline CDR1 and CDR2 sequences are MNHNS and SASEGT. The CDR3 sequence is 12 residues long. V was pared by 9 bases and J by 5 bases, with 13 bases between. This CDR3 reads CASDRYGTEAFF. The CDR3 coding sequence is TGTGCCAGTGACAGGTACGGTACTGAAGCTTTCTTT.

DNA for the CDR3: TGTGCCAGCAGTTTCTCCCCTAAAAACGAGCAGTACTTC. It yields the protein CASSFSPKNEQYF. The gene calls are TRBV27 and TRBJ2-7, with D uncertain. Germline CDR1 MNHEY, CDR2 SMNVEV (reference sequence). Trimming took 3 bases from V and 5 from J, leaving 11 bases between them. The CDR3 loop spans 13 amino acids.

The chain has TRBV27 and TRBJ1-6, with D possibly being TRBD1 (5 bases). This CDR3 has 12 residues. Trimming left V 10 bases short and J 10 bases short, with 14 bases between. CDR1 and CDR2 from the germline V gene are MNHEY and SMNVEV (reference sequence). CDR3 protein: CATREGVSPLHF. The CDR3 bases are TGTGCCACCCGGGAAGGGGTGTCACCCCTCCACTTT.

The genes are TRBV25-1 and TRBJ1-1; D is undetermined. Trimming took 9 bases from V and 4 from J, leaving 9 bases between them. The CDR3 sequence is 11 residues long. Germline CDR1 is MGHDK and CDR2 is SYGVNS. This CDR3 reads CARLNLTEAFF. CDR3 coding DNA: TGTGCCAGACTAAATCTCACTGAAGCTTTCTTT.

The rearrangement joins TRBV2 to TRBJ2-5; D is unresolved. Trimming stripped 7 bases from V and 1 base from J, with 16 bases between. The CDR3 runs to 15 residues. Germline V lookup: CDR1 SNHLY, CDR2 FYNNEI. The CDR3 region is CASIRSQSFQETQYF. The CDR3 coding sequence is TGTGCCAGCATTCGATCTCAGTCTTTCCAAGAGACCCAGTACTTC. The variable domain in full, completed from reference TRBV2 and TRBJ2-5, reads EPEVTQTPSHQVTQMGQEVILRCVPISNHLYFYWYRQILGQKVEFLVSFYNNEISEKSEIFDDQFSVERPDGSNFTLKIRSTKLEDSAMYFCASIRSQSFQETQYFGPGTRLLVL.

The chain uses TRBV6-5 and TRBJ2-3, with 7 bases aligning to TRBD2. Germline V gene sequence: CDR1 MNHEY, CDR2 SVGAGI. There are 16 residues in the CDR3. Germline trimming cut 0 bases from V and 5 bases from J; bases unmatched to any gene: 8. CDR3 region: CASSYSSGGGLDTQYF. The CDR3, as DNA: TGTGCCAGCAGTTACTCATCGGGGGGAGGGCTAGATACGCAGTATTTT.

The chain links TRBV13 to TRBJ2-1, with 7 bases fitting TRBD2. Germline lookup yields CDR1 PRHDT and CDR2 FYEKMQ (reference sequence). J was trimmed by 4 bases and V by 1 base; bases with no gene match: 7. The CDR3 covers 16 residues. The CDR3, as DNA: TGTGCCAGCAGCTTAGAACGGGAGGTTGGATACAATGAGCAGTTCTTC. This gives the protein CASSLEREVGYNEQFF.

Remarks on this clone: One end of the junction is discordant with germline, which a read error may explain. This chain links TRBV2 with TRBJ2-1; the D is unclear. The germline V gene has CDR1 SNHLY and CDR2 FYNNEI. CDR3 size: 13 residues. The CDR3 nucleotides read TGTGCCGGCAGCCTAGAGCCGTACAATGAGCAGTTCTTC. Amino acids: CAGSLEPYNEQFF. Together with reference TRBV2 and TRBJ2-1, the CDR3 gives the full variable domain: EPEVTQTPSHQVTQMGQEVILRCVPISNHLYFYWYRQILGQKVEFLVSFYNNEISEKSEIFDDQFSVERPDGSNFTLKIRSTKLEDSAMYFCAGSLEPYNEQFFGPGTRLTVL.

This sequence joins TRBV15 and TRBJ2-1; the D gene is possibly TRBD1 (6 bases). V lost 5 bases and J 4 bases, leaving 15 bases between the germline ends. The CDR3 loop spans 15 amino acids. CDR1 and CDR2 from the germline V gene are LNHNV and YYDKDF (reference sequence). CDR3 nucleotides: TGTGCCACCAGCTCTGGGACAAGCCTTTACAATGAGCAGTTCTTC. It translates to CATSSGTSLYNEQFF.

The CDR3 nucleotides are TGTGCCAGCAGTCTGGACAGGGTGGGCACTGAAGCTTTCTTT. Translating it yields CASSLDRVGTEAFF. The gene calls are TRBV6-5 and TRBJ1-1; 8 nucleotides match TRBD1. The CDR3 extends over 14 amino acids. The trim removed 5 bases at V and 4 bases at J, leaving 6 bases unmatched. CDR1 MNHEY and CDR2 SVGAGI come from the germline V gene.

The chain joins TRBV19 to TRBJ2-1; 10 bases agree with TRBD2. Germline-derived CDR1 and CDR2 are LNHDA and SQIVND (reference sequence). With 8 bases clipped from V and 4 bases from J, the junction kept 20 bases outside the gene matches. The CDR3 sequence is 19 residues long. The CDR3 sequence: CASSSGRVKEGSEYNEQFF. The CDR3, as DNA: TGTGCCAGTTCTAGCGGGAGAGTGAAAGAAGGGAGTGAGTACAATGAGCAGTTCTTC.

This chain links TRBV29-1 with TRBJ2-5; 7 bases fit TRBD2. TRBJ2-7 matches the DNA end more closely, so the J call is doubtful. The CDR3 sequence is 17 residues long. Germline V gene data show CDR1 as SQVTM and CDR2 as ANQGSEA. CDR3 in amino acids: CSADTGPSGASSYEQYF. The CDR3 coding sequence is TGCAGCGCCGATACCGGGCCTAGCGGAGCTAGCTCCTACGAGCAGTACTTC.

The rearrangement links TRBV27 to TRBJ2-7; 7 nucleotides line up with TRBD2. The CDR3 sequence is 14 residues long. CDR1 and CDR2 from the germline V gene are MNHEY and SMNVEV (reference sequence). The J segment lost 11 bases and the V segment lost 6 bases, leaving 16 bases of the junction unmatched. The CDR3 protein is CASSPGTSPRGEYF. The CDR3 DNA reads as TGTGCCAGCAGCCCGGGGACCAGCCCTCGGGGGGAGTACTTC.

This rearrangement joins TRBV7-9 to TRBJ2-1; the D call may be TRBD1 or TRBD2 (5 bases each). There are 14 residues in the CDR3. Deletions cut 3 bases from V and 6 bases from J, with 12 bases between. The V gene's germline CDR1 is SEHNR and CDR2 FQNEAQ (reference sequence). CDR3: CASSLWDPTNEQFF. The CDR3, as DNA: TGTGCCAGCAGCTTGTGGGACCCTACCAATGAGCAGTTCTTC.

The rearrangement uses TRBV2 and TRBJ2-7; D perhaps matches TRBD1 (6 bases). V lost 3 bases and J lost 5, with 11 bases in between. The CDR3 totals 13 residues. Per the germline V gene, CDR1 is SNHLY and CDR2 is FYNNEI. The CDR3 DNA sequence: TGTGCCAGCAGTGACTACAGGGTGAACGAGCAGTACTTC. Translating it yields CASSDYRVNEQYF.

The CDR3 DNA reads as TGTGCCAGCAGTTTTGGGGCCTTTAACTATGGCTACACCTTC. Encoded protein: CASSFGAFNYGYTF. The chain carries TRBV6-5 and TRBJ1-2, with D tentatively TRBD1 (5 bases). CDR1 is MNHEY, CDR2 SVGAGI, per germline. CDR3 length: 14 amino acids. V dropped 4 bases and J dropped 1 base, with 10 bases sitting between them.

This rearrangement joins TRBV27 to TRBJ2-7; 11 positions agree with TRBD1. The CDR3 is made up of 15 amino acids. Losses at the gene ends were 2 bases for V and 3 bases for J; bases not matched to a gene: 3. Germline CDR1 MNHEY, CDR2 SMNVEV (reference sequence). Here the CDR3 reads CASSLTGTGGYEQYF. CDR3 in DNA: TGTGCCAGCAGTTTAACCGGGACAGGGGGCTACGAGCAGTACTTC.

This sequence joins TRBV30 and TRBJ2-5; maybe TRBD2 (6 bases). The J call may be wrong; the DNA end is better matched by TRBJ2-7. The CDR3 covers 14 residues. Germline V gene data show CDR1 as GTSNPN and CDR2 as SVGIG (reference sequence). The CDR3 spells CAWSVWRAKYEQYF. The CDR3 bases are TGTGCCTGGAGTGTGTGGAGGGCCAAATACGAGCAGTACTTC.